One T cell receptor (beta chain) is described in this entry. This entry comes from a study of blood T cell repertoires in COVID-19. Study summary: Acute and convalescent COVID-19 specimens originated in the United States, Italy and Spain.

Original processing notes: By means of reference gene primer amplification, nucleated cell counts were estimated. Using immunoSEQ multiplex PCR, the repertoire was profiled, and TCRdb retains in-frame clones only, with some absent. V, J and clone size derive from that table, while D and trimming were established from the DNA sequence. The table records 250,000 to 350,000 clones, approximately 83% of them present only once. Enrollment of patients from Seattle took place during active infection, with longitudinal follow-up. The CDR3 consists of 14 residues. Trimming stripped 6 bases from V and 0 bases from J, with 9 bases between. Per germline, CDR1 MNHNY and CDR2 SVGAGI (reference sequence).

The chain couples TRBV6-6 to TRBJ2-4; TRBD1 is a possible D gene (5 bases). Material: peripheral blood. This receptor was taken from a person aged 65 to 79 with COVID-19, enrolled during active disease. CDR3 DNA sequence: TGTGCCAGCAGATCCGACAGAGCCAAAAACATTCAGTACTTC. Its protein product is CASRSDRAKNIQYF.